This T cell receptor (beta chain) was sequenced during a study of Tregs in tolerant kidney transplant recipients. Findings of the study overall: Tregs expanded with activated donor B cells seemed most donor-specific. Donor-specific Treg expansion exceeded global Treg expansion in tolerant patients, suggesting antigen drive. No direct test of biological reproducibility was done here.

Assay used: immunoSEQ multiplex PCR; TCRdb lists only in-frame clones, some missing. The sample carries around 63,000 clones, around 85% recorded once. A remark on this clone: Its matching antigen is unknown.

Unstimulated Tregs (CD4+CD25+CD127-) and CD4+CD25- non-Tregs were sorted from PBMCs. The clonotype was recovered from a human donor who received a combined kidney and bone marrow transplant. The sequencing used Tregs from blood, collected before the transplant.

The CDR3 coding sequence is TGTGCCAGCAGTGAATATAGGCAGGGGGCGGGAGGGGCCAACGTCCTGACTTTC. This translates into CASSEYRQGAGGANVLTF. The V and J genes are TRBV25-1 and TRBJ2-6; 8 nucleotides align to TRBD1. Germline V gives CDR1 MGHDK, CDR2 SYGVNS. The CDR3 covers 18 residues. V trimming: 0 bases; J trimming: 4 bases; junction bases outside the gene matches: 8.